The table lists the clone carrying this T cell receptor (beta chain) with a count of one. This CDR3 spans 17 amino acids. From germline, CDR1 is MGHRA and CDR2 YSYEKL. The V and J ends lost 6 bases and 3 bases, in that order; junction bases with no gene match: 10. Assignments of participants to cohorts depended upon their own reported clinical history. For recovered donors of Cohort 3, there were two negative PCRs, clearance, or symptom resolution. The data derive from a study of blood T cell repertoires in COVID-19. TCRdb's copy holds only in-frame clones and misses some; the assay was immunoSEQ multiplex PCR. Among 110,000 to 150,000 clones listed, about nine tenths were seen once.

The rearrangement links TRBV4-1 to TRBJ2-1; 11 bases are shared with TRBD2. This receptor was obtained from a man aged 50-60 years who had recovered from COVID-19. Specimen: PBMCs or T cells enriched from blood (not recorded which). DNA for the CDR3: TGCGCCAGCAGTCGGACTAGCGGGTGGAGTGGCTACAATGAGCAGTTCTTC. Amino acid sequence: CASSRTSGWSGYNEQFF.